A single sample is the source of the 20 T cell receptor beta chains below, sequenced in a study of human T cells and chemical hapten exposure. TCRdb fed the RACE reads into MiXCR, producing one record per CDR3 protein. This table holds a few hundred thousand distinct CDR3 sequences, about 5.4% found once. Time point given: pre-sensitization, week 0. Treatment: therapeutic diphenylcyclopropenone sensitization with weekly scalp DPC. Sequences were derived from whole blood, sampled in connection with sensitization to the hapten diphenylcyclopropenone (DPC). All receptors derive from a woman under 30 with alopecia areata. Some clones in this sample may be carry-over from other donors' samples.

This clonotype was seen ten or more times. The rearrangement joins TRBV4-2 to TRBJ2-1; TRBD2 matches 11 bases. This CDR3 contains 17 residues. CDR1 and CDR2 (germline): LGHNA, YNFKEQ. V dropped 4 bases and J dropped 5; count of bases not matched to a gene: 10. DNA for the CDR3: TGTGCCAGCAGCCCTAATAGCGGGGGGGTACCCAACAATGAGCAGTTCTTC. It yields the protein CASSPNSGGVPNNEQFF.

This clonotype has only a few counts. J is TRBJ2-5 and V is TRBV7-3; 8 nucleotides agree with TRBD1. V trimming: 2 bases; J trimming: 5 bases; junction bases outside the gene matches: 7. The CDR3 totals 15 residues. The germline V gene has CDR1 SGHTA and CDR2 FQGTGA. CDR3 region: CASSLAAGGRETQYF. The CDR3 nucleotides read TGTGCCAGCAGCTTAGCGGCAGGGGGCCGTGAGACCCAGTACTTC.

This clonotype was picked up a small number of times. This rearrangement joins TRBV29-1 to TRBJ1-3; D call uncertain. Trimming pared 3 bases from V and 0 bases from J, leaving 9 bases between. This CDR3 has 14 residues. CDR1 and CDR2 (germline): SQVTM, ANQGSEA. The CDR3 loop is CSVDSGASGNTIYF. CDR3 DNA: TGCAGCGTTGATTCAGGAGCCTCTGGAAACACCATATATTTT.

This sequence joins TRBV20-1 and TRBJ2-7, with 8 nucleotides matching TRBD2. The CDR3 sequence is 15 residues long. CDR1 DFQATT and CDR2 SNEGSKA come from the germline V gene (reference sequence). The J segment lost 0 bases and the V segment lost 3 bases, leaving 7 bases of the junction unmatched. CDR3 protein: CSASLSTSGSYEQYF. CDR3 sequence (DNA): TGCAGTGCTAGTTTATCAACTAGCGGCTCCTACGAGCAGTACTTC.

This clonotype appeared many times. The gene calls are TRBV3-1 and TRBJ1-3, with D possibly being TRBD1 (5 bases). Trimming took off 0 bases at V and 1 base at J, with 10 bases between the two ends. Germline CDR1 reads LGHDT; CDR2 reads YNNKEL (reference sequence). CDR3 length: 16 amino acids. The DNA for the CDR3 is TGTGCCAGCAGCCAAGAAAGGGACGGTTCTGGAAACACCATATATTTT. Translated, it gives CASSQERDGSGNTIYF.

The table lists this clonotype with a few counts. J is TRBJ2-5 and V is TRBV13; possibly TRBD1 or TRBD2 for D (5 bases each). From germline, CDR1 is PRHDT and CDR2 FYEKMQ (reference sequence). V was shortened by 2 bases and J by 4 bases, with 8 bases between the two germline ends. This CDR3 spans 13 amino acids. The CDR3 bases are TGTGCCAGCAGCTTACGGGACGGAGAGACCCAGTACTTC. Translation gives CASSLRDGETQYF.

V is TRBV5-1 and J is TRBJ2-5; 10 bases agree with TRBD1. Germline loops: CDR1 SGHRS, CDR2 YFSETQ. This CDR3 spans 15 amino acids. V shed 3 bases, J shed 3 bases, and the junction held 5 bases outside the gene matches. The CDR3 DNA reads TGCGCCAGCAGCTCGTCCGGGACAGGGGAAGAGACCCAGTACTTC. It encodes CASSSSGTGEETQYF. The full variable domain, in which reference TRBV5-1 and TRBJ2-5 provide the parts outside the CDR3, is KAGVTQTPRYLIKTRGQQVTLSCSPISGHRSVSWYQQTPGQGLQFLFEYFSETQRNKGNFPGRFSGRQFSNSRSEMNVSTLELGDSALYLCASSSSGTGEETQYFGPGTRLLVL.

The CDR3 DNA is TGTGCCAGCAAATGGACAGCTGTACGAGGCACTGAAGCTTTCTTT. It encodes CASKWTAVRGTEAFF. This rearrangement joins TRBV2 to TRBJ1-1, with D possibly matching TRBD1 (6 bases). Germline V gene sequence: CDR1 SNHLY, CDR2 FYNNEI. With 7 bases removed from V and 4 bases from J, the gap between germline ends came to 19 bases. This CDR3 comprises 15 residues.

This clonotype was counted at least ten times. The chain combines TRBV4-3 with TRBJ2-3; TRBD1 agrees at 7 bases. Trimming cost V 5 bases and J 0 bases; bases outside gene matches: 8. This CDR3 comprises 16 residues. Per the germline V gene, CDR1 is LGHNA and CDR2 is YSLEER. CDR3 in amino acids: CASSSRDSSSTDTQYF. DNA of the CDR3: TGCGCCAGCAGCTCCCGGGACAGCTCTAGCACAGATACGCAGTATTTT.

The rearrangement links TRBV2 to TRBJ2-3; D is tentatively TRBD1 or TRBD2 (6 bases each). The ends were cut back, 2 bases at V and 4 bases at J, with 13 bases in the middle. Per the germline V gene, CDR1 is SNHLY and CDR2 is FYNNEI. There are 15 residues in the CDR3. Here the CDR3 DNA reads TGTGCCAGCAGTGAAAGGGGGGTAGTCGCAGATACGCAGTATTTT. Its translation: CASSERGVVADTQYF.

This clonotype was found many times. This chain links TRBV6-6 with TRBJ2-5; the D call may be TRBD1 or TRBD2 (5 bases each). The CDR3 runs to 14 residues. V lost 6 bases to trimming and J lost 5 bases, with 16 bases between them. Germline V gives CDR1 MNHNY, CDR2 SVGAGI (reference sequence). The CDR3 DNA sequence: TGTGCCAGCAGAACGGGGCAGGTAGTGGAGACCCAGTACTTC. Translated, it gives CASRTGQVVETQYF.

This chain uses TRBV20-1 with TRBJ1-5; 8 bases align to TRBD1. Germline loops: CDR1 DFQATT, CDR2 SNEGSKA (reference sequence). J was trimmed by 3 bases and V by 7 bases; bases with no gene match: 5. CDR3 size: 13 residues. In nucleotides, the CDR3 is TGCAGTGTAACGACAGGGGTCAATCAGCCCCAGCATTTT. Its translation is CSVTTGVNQPQHF.

This clonotype was counted a few times. The chain carries TRBV4-3 and TRBJ2-2; D uncertain. CDR1 is LGHNA, CDR2 YSLEER, per germline. Trimming cost V 0 bases and J 2 bases, with 10 bases left between them. The CDR3 runs 16 residues. CDR3 nucleotide sequence: TGCGCCAGCAGCCAAGAGGCAGGTCAAAACACCGGGGAGCTGTTTTTT. Translated: CASSQEAGQNTGELFF.

V and J are TRBV20-1 and TRBJ2-7; 8 nucleotides match TRBD1. Germline CDR1 is DFQATT and CDR2 is SNEGSKA (reference sequence). Trimming at V came to 0 bases and at J to 0 bases, leaving 4 bases not matched to a gene. This CDR3 spans 15 amino acids. CDR3 nucleotides: TGCAGTGCTAGAGATCCTACAGGGGGCTCCTACGAGCAGTACTTC. Its protein product is CSARDPTGGSYEQYF.

V usage is TRBV10-3 and J usage is TRBJ2-7, with D hard to call. The germline CDR1 and CDR2 sequences are ENHRY and SYGVKD. The germline V and J ends were trimmed by 2 bases and 0 bases, with 5 bases remaining between them. The CDR3 is 13 amino acids. CDR3 sequence (DNA): TGTGCCATCAGTGAGACCAGCTCCTACGAGCAGTACTTC. Protein product: CAISETSSYEQYF.

This clonotype was seen ten or more times. The CDR3 sequence: CASSDFPRTYEQYF. CDR3 coding DNA: TGTGCCAGCAGTGATTTTCCCCGAACCTACGAGCAGTACTTC. V usage is TRBV25-1 and J usage is TRBJ2-7; D is uncertain. V shed 3 bases and J shed 2 bases, with 11 bases lying between them. The CDR3 totals 14 residues. Germline V gives CDR1 MGHDK, CDR2 SYGVNS.

A note on this clonotype: Possible read error: a much larger clone is one base away. The rearrangement links TRBV5-4 to TRBJ1-2; D remains unclear. Germline CDR1 is SGHNT and CDR2 is YYREEE (reference sequence). Trimming left V 2 bases short and J 0 bases short, with 5 bases between. This CDR3 comprises 13 residues. The CDR3 bases are TGTGCCAGCAGCTTTAAACCTAACTATGGCTACACCTTC. It yields the protein CASSFKPNYGYTF. Full variable domain (missing parts from reference TRBV5-4 and TRBJ1-2): ETGVTQSPTHLIKTRGQQVTLRCSSQSGHNTVSWYQQALGQGPQFIFQYYREEENGRGNFPPRFSGLQFPNYSSELNVNALELDDSALYLCASSFKPNYGYTFGSGTRLTVV.

The chain carries TRBV4-3 and TRBJ1-1, with 8 nucleotides matching TRBD1. This CDR3 spans 16 amino acids. V trimming: 0 bases; J trimming: 4 bases; junction bases outside the gene matches: 7. CDR1 and CDR2 (germline): LGHNA, YSLEER. The CDR3 here is CASSQEGQVGGTEAFF. The CDR3 coding sequence is TGCGCCAGCAGCCAAGAGGGACAGGTTGGTGGCACTGAAGCTTTCTTT.

This clonotype was detected many times. The J gene is TRBJ1-5, the V gene TRBV6-5; D uncertain. Germline loops: CDR1 MNHEY, CDR2 SVGAGI. Trimming shortened V by 0 bases and J by 4 bases, and 4 bases separated the two germline ends. This CDR3 is 13 amino acids long. The CDR3 spells CASSYSANQPQHF. CDR3 DNA sequence: TGTGCCAGCAGTTACTCAGCGAATCAGCCCCAGCATTTT.

Many counts were recorded for this clonotype. The chain carries TRBV7-2 and TRBJ2-3; D uncertain. This CDR3 has 14 amino acids. V shed 5 bases and J shed 3 bases, with 12 bases lying between them. Germline V gene lookup returns CDR1 SGHTA and CDR2 FQGNSA. CDR3 region: CASSPRSTTDTQYF. DNA of the CDR3: TGTGCCAGCAGCCCCAGGTCAACTACAGATACGCAGTATTTT. Combining the CDR3 with reference TRBV7-2 and TRBJ2-3 gives the whole variable domain GAGVSQSPSNKVTEKGKDVELRCDPISGHTALYWYRQSLGQGLEFLIYFQGNSAPDKSGLPSDRFSAERTGGSVSTLTIQRTQQEDSAVYLCASSPRSTTDTQYFGPGTRLTVL.